Included here is one T cell receptor (beta chain) sequence, with context. The data derive from a study of response to subunit inactivated influenza vaccine. Germline V CDR1 and CDR2: SEHNR, FQNEAQ (reference sequence). The CDR3 is made up of 15 amino acids. V dropped 8 bases and J dropped 1 base, with 17 bases sitting between them. TCRdb reprocessed the RT-PCR reads with MiXCR, giving one entry per CDR3 protein. The profile shows about 540,000 distinct CDR3 sequences, under 30% of them singletons. The data were also submitted as part of a second study, on T cells expressing NK-cell markers. From that second work: Production of TCR beta cDNA relied on 5'RACE template switching with UMIs. CD3+CD56+NKG2C+, CD3+CD56+NKG2C- and CD3+CD56-NKG2C+ T cells, once sorted, supplied the TCR beta repertoires. Certain NKG2C+ T cell clones were expanded, and their HCMV specificity remained unclear.

This clonotype originated in a man aged 45 to 65 who received an inactivated influenza vaccine. The material sequenced was CD4+ T cells sorted from PBMCs, taken 11 to 12 days after vaccination. The V and J genes are TRBV7-9 and TRBJ1-2; D call uncertain. As DNA, the CDR3 is TGTGCCAGCGAACGATCAGGCCACTTTAACTATGGCTACACCTTC. Residues: CASERSGHFNYGYTF. The full variable domain, completed using reference TRBV7-9 and TRBJ1-2, is DTGVSQNPRHKITKRGQNVTFRCDPISEHNRLYWYRQTLGQGPEFLTYFQNEAQLEKSRLLSDRFSAERPKGSFSTLEIQRTEQGDSAMYLCASERSGHFNYGYTFGSGTRLTVV.